These 27 T cell receptor beta chains share one sample of origin, sequenced in a study of blood T cell repertoires in COVID-19. Produced via immunoSEQ multiplex PCR; TCRdb's table is partial and in-frame only. The sample lists more than 50,000 clones, around 67% occurring once. What was sequenced was peripheral blood. The source of these receptors is a woman aged 65 to 85 with acute or convalescent COVID-19.

V is TRBV5-6 and J is TRBJ1-2, with 7 bases matching TRBD1. After removal of 3 bases from V and 5 bases from J, the junction contained 1 base not matched to a gene. The germline V gene has CDR1 SGHDT and CDR2 YYEEEE. CDR3 length: 12 amino acids. The CDR3 loop is CASSSTGYGYTF. CDR3 sequence (DNA): TGTGCCAGCAGCTCGACAGGGTATGGCTACACCTTC.

This clone was seen at least ten times. This sequence joins TRBV9 and TRBJ1-2, with 7 bases lining up with TRBD1. The V segment lost 2 bases and the J segment 7 bases; nucleotides outside the gene matches: 11. Per the germline V gene, CDR1 is SGDLS and CDR2 is YYNGEE. This CDR3 spans 15 amino acids. The CDR3 is CASSVFDRVYGGYTF. As DNA, the CDR3 is TGTGCCAGCAGCGTCTTCGACAGGGTCTATGGTGGCTACACCTTC. Full variable domain (missing parts from reference TRBV9 and TRBJ1-2): DSGVTQTPKHLITATGQRVTLRCSPRSGDLSVYWYQQSLDQGLQFLIQYYNGEERAKGNILERFSAQQFPDLHSELNLSSLELGDSALYFCASSVFDRVYGGYTFGSGTRLTVV.

The chain carries TRBV29-1 and TRBJ1-2, with D possibly being TRBD1 (5 bases). This CDR3 spans 13 amino acids. The germline CDR1 and CDR2 sequences are SQVTM and ANQGSEA. The V end lost 4 bases, the J end lost 7 bases, and 16 bases lay between the germline ends. In DNA form, the CDR3 reads TGCAGCGTTGTTAGGCAGGGCCTCGGTGGCTACACCTTC. Amino acids: CSVVRQGLGGYTF. Variable domain in full (rest from reference TRBV29-1 and TRBJ1-2): SAVISQKPSRDICQRGTSLTIQCQVDSQVTMMFWYRQQPGQSLTLIATANQGSEATYESGFVIDKFPISRPNLTFSTLTVSNMSPEDSSIYLCSVVRQGLGGYTFGSGTRLTVV.

This sequence joins TRBV5-1 and TRBJ1-1, with a weak D call TRBD1 (5 bases). CDR1 SGHRS and CDR2 YFSETQ come from the germline V gene. The CDR3 consists of 13 residues. Deletions cut 4 bases from V and 7 bases from J, with 14 bases between. CDR3 DNA sequence: TGCGCCAGCAGCCCATCACGACAGATTGAAGCTTTCTTT. It translates to CASSPSRQIEAFF.

The chain recombines TRBV18 with TRBJ2-1, with TRBD1 matching over 8 bases. The germline V gene has CDR1 KGHSH and CDR2 LQKENI. The V segment lost 2 bases and the J segment 9 bases; nucleotides outside the gene matches: 9. This CDR3 contains 15 residues. CDR3 nucleotides: TGTGCCAGCTCACCAGGTTCTTCAGGGGGCAGTGAGCAGTTCTTC. It encodes CASSPGSSGGSEQFF.

This clone turned up a few times. This chain joins TRBV7-8 and TRBJ1-3; D unresolved. Germline values: CDR1 SGHVS, CDR2 FQNEAQ. V lost 2 bases, J lost 2 bases, and 10 bases lay in between. There are 15 residues in the CDR3. The CDR3 DNA sequence: TGTGCCAGCAGCTTAAGGGAGGCAACTGGAAACACCATATATTTT. Protein sequence: CASSLREATGNTIYF.

The genes are TRBV7-3 and TRBJ1-1; D remains ambiguous. The CDR3 length is 14 residues. The ends were cut back, 4 bases at V and 0 bases at J, with 9 bases in the middle. CDR1 SGHTA and CDR2 FQGTGA come from the germline V gene. In DNA, the CDR3 is TGTGCCAGCAGCTCAAGCGGGGTGAACACTGAAGCTTTCTTT. This translates into CASSSSGVNTEAFF.

This clone appeared a few times. The chain uses TRBV7-3 and TRBJ2-3; the D is unclear. CDR3 length equals 13 residues. Trimming took off 1 base at V and 5 bases at J, with 7 bases between the two ends. Germline V gives CDR1 SGHTA, CDR2 FQGTGA. CDR3 nucleotides: TGTGCCAGCAGCTTAAACCTAGGAGATACGCAGTATTTT. This sequence encodes CASSLNLGDTQYF.

The rearrangement uses TRBV19 and TRBJ1-5, with unresolved D. The CDR3 loop spans 16 amino acids. The V gene's germline CDR1 is LNHDA and CDR2 SQIVND (reference sequence). Trimming stripped 6 bases from V and 2 bases from J, with 17 bases between. CDR3 sequence (DNA): TGTGCCAGTAGCCCACCTTGGGCAGTGGGCAATCAGCCCCAGCATTTT. This translates into CASSPPWAVGNQPQHF.

DNA of the CDR3: TGCGCCAGCAGCCAAGAGCCTAGCGGGGGGGTTAGCTCCTACAATGAGCAGTTCTTC. Its translation is CASSQEPSGGVSSYNEQFF. The V and J genes are TRBV4-1 and TRBJ2-1; 12 bases map to TRBD2. This CDR3 is built from 19 residues. Trimming removed 0 bases from V and 0 bases from J; junction bases left unmatched: 6. The germline CDR1 and CDR2 sequences are MGHRA and YSYEKL.

The V and J genes are TRBV7-2 and TRBJ1-2; the D gene is possibly TRBD1 (5 bases). Germline CDR1 SGHTA, CDR2 FQGNSA. The CDR3 sequence is 15 residues long. Trimming shortened V by 4 bases and J by 4 bases, and 16 bases separated the two germline ends. The CDR3 DNA reads TGTGCCAGCAGCTCCTTTGGGGGGAAGCTCTATGGCTACACCTTC. Encoded protein: CASSSFGGKLYGYTF. Full variable domain (outside the CDR3, taken from reference TRBV7-2 and TRBJ1-2): GAGVSQSPSNKVTEKGKDVELRCDPISGHTALYWYRQSLGQGLEFLIYFQGNSAPDKSGLPSDRFSAERTGGSVSTLTIQRTQQEDSAVYLCASSSFGGKLYGYTFGSGTRLTVV.

In its sample, this clone was seen once. The chain uses TRBV7-2 and TRBJ2-7, with D possibly matching TRBD1 (5 bases). CDR3 size: 15 residues. The V and J ends lost 1 base and 2 bases respectively, with 12 bases between them. CDR1 and CDR2 (germline): SGHTA, FQGNSA. CDR3 amino acids: CASSLGPGITYEQYF. CDR3 DNA: TGTGCCAGCAGCTTAGGCCCAGGGATCACCTACGAGCAGTACTTC.

J is TRBJ1-5 and V is TRBV19, with D maybe TRBD1 (5 bases). CDR3 length: 14 residues. Trimming removed 6 bases from V and 0 bases from J, with 9 bases in between. Germline V CDR1 and CDR2: LNHDA, SQIVND (reference sequence). CDR3 residues: CASSPDTSNQPQHF. CDR3 DNA sequence: TGTGCCAGTAGCCCGGACACTAGCAATCAGCCCCAGCATTTT.

The V and J genes are TRBV7-8 and TRBJ1-1; TRBD1 matches at 9 bases. Germline V gene data show CDR1 as SGHVS and CDR2 as FQNEAQ. This CDR3 is built from 14 residues. V shed 1 base and J 4 bases; nucleotides not matched to a gene: 1. The CDR3 DNA is TGTGCCAGCAGCTTAGAGACAGGGGGCACTGAAGCTTTCTTT. Its protein product is CASSLETGGTEAFF.

This clone was observed a few times. Written as DNA, the CDR3 is TGTGCCAGCAGCTTAAGCAGGGGGGACGGTATCGGGGAAGGCTACACCTTC. This gives the protein CASSLSRGDGIGEGYTF. This chain connects TRBV7-3 to TRBJ1-2, with TRBD1 matching 7 bases. The V gene end was trimmed by 1 base and the J gene end by 8 bases; junction bases not matched to a gene: 16. Germline V gene sequence: CDR1 SGHTA, CDR2 FQGTGA. This CDR3 region has 17 residues.

The chain uses TRBV7-9 and TRBJ1-2; TRBD1 agrees at 8 bases. The CDR3 spans 14 residues. Germline V lookup: CDR1 SEHNR, CDR2 FQNEAQ (reference sequence). Trimming removed 5 bases from V and 4 bases from J; junction bases left unmatched: 6. CDR3 in amino acids: CASSGDRGGYGYTF. The CDR3 DNA follows: TGTGCCAGCAGCGGTGACAGGGGTGGCTATGGCTACACCTTC.

The chain links TRBV30 to TRBJ1-2, with a weak D call TRBD1 (6 bases). The V end was cut by 7 bases, the J end by 8 bases, with 20 bases between. Germline CDR1 is GTSNPN and CDR2 is SVGIG (reference sequence). CDR3 length equals 13 residues. CDR3 sequence: CASTGQFASGYTF. DNA for the CDR3: TGTGCCTCGACTGGACAGTTCGCCAGCGGCTACACCTTC. The full variable domain, rest sourced from reference TRBV30 and TRBJ1-2, is SQTIHQWPATLVQPVGSPLSLECTVEGTSNPNLYWYRQAAGRGLQLLFYSVGIGQISSEVPQNLSASRPQDRQFILSSKKLLLSDSGFYLCASTGQFASGYTFGSGTRLTVV.

This sequence joins TRBV7-3 and TRBJ1-2; a possible D gene is TRBD1 (6 bases). Germline-derived CDR1 and CDR2 are SGHTA and FQGTGA. The CDR3 is 14 residues long. V was shortened by 2 bases and J by 7 bases, with 14 bases between the two germline ends. The CDR3 reads CASSLSQGRVGYTF. The CDR3 DNA sequence: TGTGCCAGCAGCTTATCCCAGGGGAGGGTTGGCTACACCTTC.

The chain carries TRBV11-2 and TRBJ2-3, with a possible D match to TRBD2 (5 bases). Germline V gene sequence: CDR1 SGHAT, CDR2 FQNNGV. This CDR3 region has 16 residues. Trimming stripped 2 bases from V and 3 bases from J, with 15 bases between. The CDR3 DNA reads TGTGCCAGCAGCTTATTAACGGGGATGGGAACAGATACGCAGTATTTT. Its protein is CASSLLTGMGTDTQYF. Full variable domain (rest looked up from reference TRBV11-2 and TRBJ2-3): EAGVAQSPRYKIIEKRQSVAFWCNPISGHATLYWYQQILGQGPKLLIQFQNNGVVDDSQLPKDRFSAERLKGVDSTLKIQPAKLEDSAVYLCASSLLTGMGTDTQYFGPGTRLTVL.

The chain couples TRBV19 to TRBJ1-1; TRBD1 aligns across 7 bases. Per the germline V gene, CDR1 is LNHDA and CDR2 is SQIVND (reference sequence). The CDR3 has 13 residues. V shed 8 bases and J 4 bases; nucleotides not matched to a gene: 7. CDR3 nucleotides: TGTGCCAGTTCAAGGACAGGTGTCACTGAAGCTTTCTTT. It translates to CASSRTGVTEAFF. The full variable domain, its missing parts supplied by reference TRBV19 and TRBJ1-1, is DGGITQSPKYLFRKEGQNVTLSCEQNLNHDAMYWYRQDPGQGLRLIYYSQIVNDFQKGDIAEGYSVSREKKESFPLTVTSAQKNPTAFYLCASSRTGVTEAFFGQGTRLTVV.

This clone has just one count. The rearrangement links TRBV3-1 (or the pseudogene TRBV3-2) to TRBJ1-2; no reliable D call. This CDR3 region has 14 residues. The V gene lost 3 bases and the J gene lost 8 bases, with 16 bases spanning the gap. Germline CDR1 and CDR2: LGHDT and YNNKEL (reference sequence). The CDR3 nucleotides are TGTGCCAGCAGCCATAGGTCGGGGATGGGCGGCTACACCTTC. Translation: CASSHRSGMGGYTF.

This clone was seen only once. The chain carries TRBV27 and TRBJ1-6; D uncertain. V lost 3 bases to trimming and J lost 0 bases, with 12 bases between them. The CDR3 runs 17 residues. The V gene's germline CDR1 is MNHEY and CDR2 SMNVEV (reference sequence). CDR3 in amino acids: CASSFDGLSSYNSPLHF. Written as DNA, the CDR3 is TGTGCCAGCAGTTTCGACGGGTTGAGCTCCTATAATTCACCCCTCCACTTT.

The chain couples TRBV2 to TRBJ1-5, with 8 bases lining up with TRBD1. The CDR3 extends over 14 amino acids. Per germline, CDR1 SNHLY and CDR2 FYNNEI. After removal of 7 bases from V and 5 bases from J, the junction contained 7 bases not matched to a gene. CDR3 DNA sequence: TGTGCCAGCACGCTGGGACAGGCCTATCAGCCCCAGCATTTT. Protein product: CASTLGQAYQPQHF.

The chain is built from TRBV7-2 and TRBJ2-2; D might be TRBD2 (6 bases). Germline V gives CDR1 SGHTA, CDR2 FQGNSA. Deletions cut 5 bases from V and 6 bases from J, with 16 bases between. The CDR3 has 15 residues. This CDR3 is CASSRDSTSAGELFF. CDR3 sequence (DNA): TGTGCCAGCAGCCGGGACTCCACAAGCGCCGGGGAGCTGTTTTTT.

The chain joins TRBV29-1 to TRBJ1-3; a weak D match, TRBD1 (6 bases). Germline V gene lookup returns CDR1 SQVTM and CDR2 ANQGSEA. Trimming shortened V by 4 bases and J by 2 bases, and 21 bases separated the two germline ends. The CDR3 has 17 amino acids. CDR3 DNA: TGCAGCGTTGCCACCACAGGACACAGGGTCCCTGGAAACACCATATATTTT. Amino acids: CSVATTGHRVPGNTIYF.

This chain uses TRBV6-2 or TRBV6-3 with TRBJ2-3, with 7 bases identical to TRBD1. This CDR3 is built from 15 residues. CDR1 and CDR2 from the germline V gene are MNHEY and SVGEGT. The V gene end was trimmed by 6 bases and the J gene end by 0 bases; junction bases not matched to a gene: 6. The CDR3 here is CASSWDSRSTDTQYF. CDR3 DNA sequence: TGTGCCAGCAGCTGGGACAGTCGAAGCACAGATACGCAGTATTTT.

This CDR3 is CASSPTGGSSEAFF. The CDR3 DNA is TGTGCCAGCAGCCCGACAGGGGGCAGCTCCGAAGCTTTCTTT. The gene calls are TRBV7-9 and TRBJ1-1; 10 nucleotides agree with TRBD1. The CDR3 extends over 14 amino acids. Germline assignment: CDR1 SEHNR and CDR2 FQNEAQ (reference sequence). J gave up 8 bases and V 5 bases, and 8 bases lay outside the gene matches.